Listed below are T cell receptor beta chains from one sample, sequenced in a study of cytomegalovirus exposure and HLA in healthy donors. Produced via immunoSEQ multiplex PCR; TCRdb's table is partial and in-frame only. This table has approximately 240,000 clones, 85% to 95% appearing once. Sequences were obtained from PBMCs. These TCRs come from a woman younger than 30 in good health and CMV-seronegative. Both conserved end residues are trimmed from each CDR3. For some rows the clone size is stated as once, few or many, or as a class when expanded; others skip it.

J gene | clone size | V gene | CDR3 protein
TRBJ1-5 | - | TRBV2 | ASSGGTVSNQPQH
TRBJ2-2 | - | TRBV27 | ASSLLAGGPSGELF
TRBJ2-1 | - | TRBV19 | ATSDGGSYNEQF
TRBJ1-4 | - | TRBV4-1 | ASSPHAGGVVGEKLF
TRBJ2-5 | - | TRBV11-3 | ASSPGQGVTVGETQY
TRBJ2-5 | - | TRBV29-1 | SVEGGEGTQY
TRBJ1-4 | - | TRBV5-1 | ASSAGTGPYEKLF
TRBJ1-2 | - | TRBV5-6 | ASSLFVWTGTYGYT
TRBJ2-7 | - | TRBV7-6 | ASSPGLRTYEQY
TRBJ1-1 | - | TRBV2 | ASSVQGANTEAF
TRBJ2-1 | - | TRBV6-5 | ASSVRQGWNNEQF
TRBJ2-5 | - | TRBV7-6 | ATSPGETQY
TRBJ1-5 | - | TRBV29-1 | SVEVTGEGNQPQH
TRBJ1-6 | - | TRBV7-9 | ASSLAGGEDSPLH
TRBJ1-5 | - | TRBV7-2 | ASSPIGGQPQH
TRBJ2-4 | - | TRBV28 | ASSPGPGVGARGIQY
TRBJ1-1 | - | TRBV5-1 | ASSLQGPNTEAF
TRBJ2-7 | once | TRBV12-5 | ASGRGVGLHEQY
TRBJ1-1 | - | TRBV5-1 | ASSTGVAEAF
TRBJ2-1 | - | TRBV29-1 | SVESHVVEQF
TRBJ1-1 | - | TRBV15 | ATSHGGSPTEAF
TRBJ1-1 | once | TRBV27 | ASRRTGNTEAF
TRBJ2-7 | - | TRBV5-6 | ASSLAGWGGPSSYEQY
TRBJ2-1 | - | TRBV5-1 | ASSLEAGFPYNEQF
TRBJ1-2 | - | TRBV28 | ASSSPDRYGYT
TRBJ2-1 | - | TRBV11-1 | ASTLRGAGEAYNEQF
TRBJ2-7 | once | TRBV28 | ASSSIDGTSGYEQY
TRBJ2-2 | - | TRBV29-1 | SVVVQQSGQLYTGELF
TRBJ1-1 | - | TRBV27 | ASSPGQGPNTEAF
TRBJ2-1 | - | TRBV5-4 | ASSLGPSGRPLNEQF
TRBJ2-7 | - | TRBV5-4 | ASSVYRSYEQY
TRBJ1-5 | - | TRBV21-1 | ASSWWGPGQPQH
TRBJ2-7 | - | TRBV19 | ASSRGEAQFREQY
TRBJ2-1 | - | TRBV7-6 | ASSLAGTGLSSYNEQF
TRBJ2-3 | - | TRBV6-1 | ASSLGYRDTDTQY
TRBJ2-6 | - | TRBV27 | ASSLFPPGREFPRGANVLT
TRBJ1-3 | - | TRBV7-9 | ASSILPESGSGNTIY
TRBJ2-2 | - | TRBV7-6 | ASSLPSGSLGELF
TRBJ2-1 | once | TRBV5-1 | ASSLIAQSSYNEQF
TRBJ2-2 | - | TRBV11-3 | ASSLFAGELF
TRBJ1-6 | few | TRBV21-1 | ASSQQGVNKVGSYNSPLH
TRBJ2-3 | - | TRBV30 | AWSVHPTQTDTQY
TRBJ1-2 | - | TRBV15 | ATSRDHKRNYGYT
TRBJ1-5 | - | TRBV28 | ASSLGWTAQSQPQH
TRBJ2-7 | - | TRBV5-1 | ASSLGAPEGYEQY
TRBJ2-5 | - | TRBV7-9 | ASSSTTGGQETQY
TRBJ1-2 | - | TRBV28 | AILRRTGTNYGYT
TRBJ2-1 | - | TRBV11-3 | ASSKGLAGVNEQF
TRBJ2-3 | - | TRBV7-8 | ASSLRGTVQY
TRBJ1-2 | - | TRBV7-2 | ASSLERGGPYGYT
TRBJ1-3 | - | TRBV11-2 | ASSFRGGNSGNTIY
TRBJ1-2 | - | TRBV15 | ATSRDLGKAETYGYT
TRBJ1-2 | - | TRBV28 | ASTYDRVYGYT